This T cell receptor (beta chain) was captured by sequencing in a study of human T cells and chemical hapten exposure. Individual cDNA molecules each carried unique molecular identifiers attached by the library. In the original analysis: Individual samples carried between roughly 20,000 and 690,600 TCRs, with 80,000 to 100,000 as the median. TCRdb redid the calling of the 5' RACE reads with MiXCR, one entry per CDR3 protein. Clone size and V and J calls follow TCRdb, not the original study. The sample consists of 110,000 or so distinct CDR3 sequences, more than 15% of them appearing once. Total RNA came from unfractionated whole blood. This CDR3 has 16 amino acids. Germline V gene lookup returns CDR1 SGHVS and CDR2 FQNEAQ. The V segment lost 0 bases and the J segment 4 bases; nucleotides outside the gene matches: 6.

V and J are TRBV7-8 and TRBJ2-1; TRBD2 matches at 7 bases. The origin of this receptor is a human donor in good health. In DNA, the CDR3 is TGTGCCAGCAGCTTAGCGCGTGGGACTAAATACAATGAGCAGTTCTTC. Protein sequence: CASSLARGTKYNEQFF.